The 13 T cell receptor beta chains below come from one sample, sequenced in a study of T cells in Graves' hyperthyroidism and ophthalmopathy. TCR beta CDR3 regions were amplified from RNA transcripts. The study used the HTBI primer set for a first-round RT-PCR of the TCR CDR3. TCRdb processed the multiplex PCR reads anew with MiXCR; each CDR3 protein has one entry. The sample includes about 610,000 distinct CDR3 sequences, roughly 14% seen only once; the top ten take 4.3%. The sequencing input was blood. The receptors originated from a woman between 35 and 50 years old with Graves' ophthalmopathy.

This clonotype was seen repeatedly, ten times or more. This chain uses TRBV2 with TRBJ2-7; 9 positions match TRBD1. This CDR3 has 15 residues. With V trimmed by 4 bases and J by 3 bases, 7 bases remained unmatched. Germline CDR1 reads SNHLY; CDR2 reads FYNNEI. The CDR3: CASSVGTGKIYEQYF. DNA of the CDR3: TGTGCCAGCAGTGTCGGGACAGGGAAAATCTACGAGCAGTACTTC.

There are a few counts of this clonotype. This chain links TRBV27 with TRBJ2-7; D is possibly TRBD2 (6 bases). The CDR3 has 14 residues. Per the germline V gene, CDR1 is MNHEY and CDR2 is SMNVEV (reference sequence). Trimming took off 2 bases at V and 0 bases at J, with 8 bases between the two ends. DNA for the CDR3: TGTGCCAGCAGTTTAAAGGGAGGCTCCTACGAGCAGTACTTC. Its translation: CASSLKGGSYEQYF.

This clonotype has ten or more counts. The rearrangement links TRBV10-3 to TRBJ2-5; 7 bases line up with TRBD1. The germline V gene encodes CDR1 ENHRY and CDR2 SYGVKD. This CDR3 region has 16 residues. J was trimmed by 2 bases and V by 6 bases; bases with no gene match: 12. The CDR3 DNA is TGTGCCATCAGCGGGCACGGAGGCAGGGGGCAAGAGACCCAGTACTTC. Protein sequence: CAISGHGGRGQETQYF.

The table lists this clonotype with many counts. J is TRBJ1-1 and V is TRBV6-1; the D is unclear. V lost 2 bases and J lost 1, with 8 bases in between. This CDR3 spans 14 amino acids. The V gene's germline CDR1 is MNHNS and CDR2 SASEGT. The chain's CDR3 is CASSESNPNTEAFF. The DNA of the CDR3 is TGTGCCAGCAGTGAAAGCAACCCGAACACTGAAGCTTTCTTT.

The sample holds many counts of this clonotype. This sequence joins TRBV7-9 and TRBJ1-1; 7 bases align to TRBD1. J lost 1 base, V lost 4 bases, and 6 bases had no gene match. Germline V gene lookup returns CDR1 SEHNR and CDR2 FQNEAQ (reference sequence). There are 15 residues in the CDR3. The DNA of the CDR3 is TGTGCCAGCAGCTCCGAGGGACAGACGAACACTGAAGCTTTCTTT. This codes for CASSSEGQTNTEAFF.

The chain combines TRBV3-1 with TRBJ2-5; D uncertain. Germline CDR1 LGHDT, CDR2 YNNKEL (reference sequence). The ends were cut back, 0 bases at V and 5 bases at J, with 16 bases in the middle. The CDR3 has 16 amino acids. The CDR3 DNA reads TGTGCCAGCAGCCAAGATTCGGGCGGACGGGCGGAGACCCAGTACTTC. It codes for CASSQDSGGRAETQYF.

In this sample, this clonotype turned up many times. This chain links TRBV20-1 with TRBJ2-7; the D gene is possibly TRBD1 (6 bases). This CDR3 has 19 amino acids. Trimming removed 1 base at V and 0 bases at J, with 25 bases between. Germline V gene sequence: CDR1 DFQATT, CDR2 SNEGSKA (reference sequence). CDR3 DNA sequence: TGCAGTGCTAGAGTTCCGGGACACCACACTGGTGGGGGCTCCTACGAGCAGTACTTC. Translated, it gives CSARVPGHHTGGGSYEQYF.

This clonotype was counted ten times or more. The junction differs from germline at one of its ends, possibly a read error. This chain connects TRBV5-1 to TRBJ2-2; no clear D gene. The germline gives CDR1 SGHRS, CDR2 YFSETQ. The CDR3 is made up of 12 amino acids. The CDR3 DNA sequence: TGTGCCAGCAGCTTAGTCGGCGGGGAGCTGTTTTTT. Translated, it gives CASSLVGGELFF.

The CDR3 loop is CASSVPGQERGYTF. CDR3 coding DNA: TGTGCCAGCAGCGTACCGGGACAGGAAAGGGGCTACACCTTC. V gene TRBV9 combines with J gene TRBJ1-2, with TRBD1 matching over 8 bases. The length of the CDR3 is 14 residues. Germline-derived CDR1 and CDR2 are SGDLS and YYNGEE. The V gene end was trimmed by 1 base and the J gene end by 8 bases; junction bases not matched to a gene: 7.

J is TRBJ2-7 and V is TRBV6-8, with no clear D. In germline, CDR1 is MNHGY, CDR2 SAAAGT. Trimming pared 7 bases from V and 6 bases from J, leaving 28 bases between. The CDR3 length is 17 residues. CDR3 protein: CASTSLVGSCVLCEQYF. The CDR3 bases are TGTGCCAGCACCTCTTTGGTGGGTTCGTGTGTCCTATGCGAGCAGTACTTC.

This clonotype showed up many times. V and J are TRBV12-3 or TRBV12-4 and TRBJ2-2, with 10 bases identical to TRBD1. There are 15 residues in the CDR3. J gave up 4 bases and V 6 bases, and 5 bases lay outside the gene matches. Here the CDR3 DNA reads TGTGCCAGCAGGGACAGGGGGGATGGCACCGGGGAGCTGTTTTTT. This gives the protein CASRDRGDGTGELFF.

This CDR3 reads CASSFRGILKGQETQYF. The CDR3 nucleotides are TGTGCCAGCAGCTTTAGAGGAATCCTAAAGGGCCAAGAGACCCAGTACTTC. This chain connects TRBV11-1 to TRBJ2-5; D gene uncertain. There are 17 residues in the CDR3. Germline assignment: CDR1 SGHAT and CDR2 FQDESV (reference sequence). Trimming removed 3 bases from V and 1 base from J, with 18 bases in between.

This clonotype was recorded at least ten times. The chain carries TRBV29-1 and TRBJ2-5, with TRBD2 as a possible D gene (6 bases). Germline V CDR1 and CDR2: SQVTM, ANQGSEA. The CDR3 has 13 amino acids. V was pared by 0 bases and J by 5 bases, with 10 bases between. This CDR3 reads CSVEELAEETQYF. CDR3 in DNA: TGCAGCGTTGAAGAACTAGCAGAGGAGACCCAGTACTTC.